This TCR beta chain was identified in a study of blood T cell repertoires in COVID-19. On the study more broadly: T cells, B-cell-depleted T cells, or PBMCs provided the cDNA or gDNA that served as material.

CDR1 is LGHDT and CDR2 is YNNKEL in the germline V gene (reference sequence). This CDR3 is 14 amino acids long. The junction had 4 bases not matched to a gene; V was cut back by 4 bases and J by 2 bases. Participants came from fewer than 25 US areas, aged about 18 to 89 years. Assignment of participants to cohorts was predicated upon participant-reported clinical history. As processed by the authors: Reference gene primer amplification gave nucleated cell count estimates. Only in-frame clones appear in the TCRdb table, and some are missing; sequencing was by immunoSEQ multiplex PCR. The V and J calls and clone size are taken from that table; D and trimming were inferred from the DNA. The table has approximately 450,000 clones, 70% to 90% seen once; the top ten hold nearly 2%.

The sample taken for sequencing was PBMCs or T cells enriched from blood (not recorded which). The receptor's source is a young woman with acute COVID-19. The rearrangement uses TRBV3-1 (or the pseudogene TRBV3-2) and TRBJ1-2, with TRBD1 matching over 7 bases. The CDR3 DNA reads TGTGCCAGCAGCCGCCAGACAGGGAACTATGGCTACACCTTC. It specifies CASSRQTGNYGYTF.